These 32 T cell receptor beta chains were all obtained from the same sample, sequenced in a study of blood T cell repertoires in COVID-19. Clones were sequenced by immunoSEQ multiplex PCR, and TCRdb holds only the in-frame ones, with some missing. The profile covers roughly 64,000 clones, with about 80% appearing a single time and 13% to 15% taken by the ten largest. Input material: peripheral blood. All receptors derive from a man between 60 and 70 years old with COVID-19, enrolled during active disease.

This clone was recorded only once. A much larger clone lies one base from this, so it may be a read error. Distinct nucleotide sequences in the sample also encode this CDR3. The V call is TRBV2, the J call TRBJ2-7; TRBD1 agrees at 10 bases. Per germline, CDR1 SNHLY and CDR2 FYNNEI. CDR3 length: 14 residues. Trimming at V came to 5 bases and at J to 10 bases, leaving 11 bases not matched to a gene. The CDR3 coding sequence is TGTGCCAGCAGTCAGCGGGACAGGGGTGCCGAACAGTACTTC. Protein: CASSQRDRGAEQYF.

V is TRBV7-2 and J is TRBJ2-3; 10 bases are shared with TRBD2. CDR3 size: 14 residues. The ends lost 6 bases at V and 6 bases at J; junction bases unmatched: 6. Germline V gives CDR1 SGHTA, CDR2 FQGNSA. The CDR3, as DNA: TGTGCCAGCAGGCCGAGCGGGGGGGTGGATACGCAGTATTTT. It codes for CASRPSGGVDTQYF.

The chain joins TRBV29-1 to TRBJ1-4, with TRBD1 identical over 8 bases. Germline trimming cut 5 bases from V and 1 base from J; bases unmatched to any gene: 9. Germline CDR1 is SQVTM and CDR2 is ANQGSEA. The CDR3 runs 16 residues. The CDR3, as DNA: TGCAGCGTTACGACAGGGGCGGTAGTAACTAATGAAAAACTGTTTTTT. This sequence encodes CSVTTGAVVTNEKLFF.

The J gene is TRBJ2-1, the V gene TRBV4-2; TRBD2 matches 11 bases. V was clipped by 5 bases and J by 7 bases; unmatched bases: 7. CDR1 is LGHNA, CDR2 YNFKEQ, per germline. The length of the CDR3 is 15 residues. CDR3 loop: CASSERTSGLNEQFF. The CDR3 region has the DNA TGTGCCAGCAGCGAACGGACTAGCGGGCTGAATGAGCAGTTCTTC.

The CDR3 region is CANSIRRDSGYTF. CDR3 bases: TGTGCCAATTCTATCCGGAGGGATTCTGGCTACACCTTC. The chain joins TRBV28 to TRBJ1-2; D call uncertain. Germline assignment: CDR1 MDHEN and CDR2 SYDVKM. The length of the CDR3 is 13 residues. Deletions cut 10 bases from V and 7 bases from J, with 19 bases between.

This rearrangement joins TRBV5-6 to TRBJ1-2; D may be TRBD1 (6 bases). The CDR3 totals 13 residues. Trimming stripped 2 bases from V and 7 bases from J, with 12 bases between. Germline loops: CDR1 SGHDT, CDR2 YYEEEE. The CDR3 coding sequence is TGTGCCAGCAGCTTCGGAACAGGGAGTGGCTACACCTTC. This gives the protein CASSFGTGSGYTF.

The V gene is TRBV24-1, the J gene TRBJ2-3; D ambiguous. Germline loops: CDR1 KGHDR, CDR2 SFDVKD. CDR3 length equals 15 residues. The V and J ends lost 0 bases and 2 bases respectively, with 8 bases between them. CDR3 amino acids: CATSDLWRNTDTQYF. The CDR3 coding sequence is TGTGCCACCAGTGATTTGTGGCGGAACACAGATACGCAGTATTTT.

This clone was seen just once. The chain uses TRBV4-1 and TRBJ2-3; TRBD2 agrees at 11 bases. The junction had 8 bases not matched to a gene; V was cut back by 1 base and J by 2 bases. Germline V gives CDR1 MGHRA, CDR2 YSYEKL. The CDR3 is 18 residues long. Here the CDR3 DNA reads TGCGCCAGCAGCCAAGGGGGAACTAGCGGGGGTTACACAGATACGCAGTATTTT. This codes for CASSQGGTSGGYTDTQYF.

This clone was found once. The V and J genes are TRBV10-2 and TRBJ2-6, with D possibly TRBD1 on 5 matching bases. V was pared by 7 bases and J by 0 bases, with 10 bases between. This CDR3 comprises 15 residues. Germline lookup yields CDR1 WSHSY and CDR2 SAAADI. Here the CDR3 DNA reads TGCGCCAGCACTTCACAGGTCTCTGGGGCCAACGTCCTGACTTTC. It codes for CASTSQVSGANVLTF.

Only one count was recorded for this clone. The gene calls are TRBV28 and TRBJ1-4, with 9 bases matching TRBD1. Per the germline V gene, CDR1 is MDHEN and CDR2 is SYDVKM. This CDR3 contains 15 residues. V was clipped by 6 bases and J by 7 bases; unmatched bases: 9. CDR3 sequence (DNA): TGTGCCAGCAGATCCACCGGGACAGGGAGTGAAAAACTGTTTTTT. Encoded protein: CASRSTGTGSEKLFF.

This rearrangement joins TRBV9 to TRBJ2-5, with 14 bases identical to TRBD2. The CDR3 consists of 17 residues. Germline V gene sequence: CDR1 SGDLS, CDR2 YYNGEE. After removal of 1 base from V and 4 bases from J, the junction contained 6 bases not matched to a gene. For the CDR3, the DNA is TGTGCCAGCAGCGTATCCCCTGGACTAGCGGGGGGAGAGACCCAGTACTTC. Translated: CASSVSPGLAGGETQYF.

The chain is built from TRBV5-1 and TRBJ2-7; possibly TRBD1 for D (6 bases). This CDR3 contains 13 residues. Germline assignment: CDR1 SGHRS and CDR2 YFSETQ. Trimming pared 0 bases from V and 6 bases from J, leaving 10 bases between. The CDR3 sequence: CASSLAGVGEQYF. In DNA, the CDR3 is TGCGCCAGCAGCTTGGCAGGGGTCGGCGAGCAGTACTTC.

This clone was detected a few times. The chain has TRBV2 and TRBJ2-1, with TRBD2 as a possible D gene (5 bases). V lost 7 bases and J 7 bases, leaving 8 bases between the germline ends. The CDR3 loop spans 11 amino acids. The germline V gene has CDR1 SNHLY and CDR2 FYNNEI. In DNA form, the CDR3 reads TGTGCCAGCACGGGGTATAATGAGCAGTTCTTC. This codes for CASTGYNEQFF.

The genes are TRBV4-1 and TRBJ2-5; D perhaps matches TRBD2 (7 bases). Germline lookup yields CDR1 MGHRA and CDR2 YSYEKL. CDR3 length: 17 amino acids. Trimming stripped 3 bases from V and 0 bases from J, with 17 bases between. CDR3 region: CASSHPLGGGHQETQYF. The CDR3 DNA is TGCGCCAGCAGCCACCCCCTGGGCGGGGGCCACCAAGAGACCCAGTACTTC.

V is TRBV15 and J is TRBJ1-1; 7 bases fit TRBD1. Germline assignment: CDR1 LNHNV and CDR2 YYDKDF (reference sequence). The CDR3 runs 13 residues. V lost 8 bases, J lost 4 bases, and 7 bases stayed unmatched. This CDR3 is CATSGTAPTEAFF. The CDR3, as DNA: TGTGCCACCTCCGGGACAGCGCCCACTGAAGCTTTCTTT.

This clone came up once. This sequence joins TRBV28 and TRBJ1-1, with 8 bases identical to TRBD1. Trimming took 3 bases from V and 11 from J; bases not matched to a gene: 5. The CDR3 contains 12 residues. Germline CDR1 MDHEN, CDR2 SYDVKM. The CDR3 is CASSLATGEAFF. CDR3 sequence (DNA): TGTGCCAGCAGTTTGGCGACAGGGGAGGCTTTCTTT.

The J gene is TRBJ2-4, the V gene TRBV6-5; the D gene is possibly TRBD2 (5 bases). CDR1 is MNHEY, CDR2 SVGAGI, per germline. Between the trimmed V and J ends, which lost 0 bases and 5 bases, there was a span of 5 bases. The CDR3 is made up of 13 amino acids. The DNA for the CDR3 is TGTGCCAGCAGTTACTCGAGGGAAAACATTCAGTACTTC. This gives the protein CASSYSRENIQYF.

The rearrangement joins TRBV6-5 to TRBJ1-2; 12 bases line up with TRBD1. Germline CDR1 is MNHEY and CDR2 is SVGAGI. V shed 8 bases, J shed 5 bases, and the junction held 6 bases outside the gene matches. CDR3 length: 14 residues. CDR3 in DNA: TGTGCCAGCGCCCGGGACAGGGGGCGGTATGGCTACACCTTC. The encoded protein is CASARDRGRYGYTF.

The rearrangement uses TRBV19 and TRBJ2-7, with 9 bases fitting TRBD1. V was pared by 6 bases and J by 3 bases, with 9 bases of the junction left unmatched. CDR1 LNHDA and CDR2 SQIVND come from the germline V gene (reference sequence). The CDR3 contains 15 residues. The CDR3 here is CASSLGTGSFYEQYF. The CDR3 DNA reads TGTGCCAGTAGCCTCGGGACAGGGTCGTTCTACGAGCAGTACTTC.

J is TRBJ2-7 and V is TRBV2; 16 nucleotides line up with TRBD2. Per the germline V gene, CDR1 is SNHLY and CDR2 is FYNNEI. This CDR3 is 16 amino acids long. The V gene end was trimmed by 8 bases and the J gene end by 2 bases; junction bases not matched to a gene: 6. This chain's CDR3 is CASGPGLAGGAYEQYF. The CDR3 DNA reads as TGTGCCAGCGGGCCGGGACTAGCGGGGGGGGCCTACGAGCAGTACTTC.

The chain is built from TRBV27 and TRBJ2-3; no reliable D call. V lost 0 bases, J lost 4 bases, and 11 bases lay in between. CDR3 length equals 15 residues. Germline values: CDR1 MNHEY, CDR2 SMNVEV (reference sequence). The CDR3 sequence is CASSLSSALADTQYF. CDR3 in DNA: TGTGCCAGCAGTTTATCGTCCGCCCTAGCAGATACGCAGTATTTT.

The gene calls are TRBV5-1 and TRBJ2-5, with 7 nucleotides matching TRBD1. The CDR3 sequence is 13 residues long. Trimming at V came to 5 bases and at J to 5 bases, leaving 6 bases not matched to a gene. Germline V gene lookup returns CDR1 SGHRS and CDR2 YFSETQ. The CDR3 here is CASRLTGQETQYF. The CDR3 DNA sequence: TGCGCCAGCAGATTGACAGGGCAGGAGACCCAGTACTTC.

The J gene is TRBJ1-6, the V gene TRBV6-5; no reliable D call. V shed 8 bases and J shed 2 bases, with 10 bases lying between them. CDR3 length: 14 amino acids. From germline, CDR1 is MNHEY and CDR2 SVGAGI. The CDR3 DNA reads TGTGCCAGCGAGGCGCCAGCCTATAATTCACCCCTCCACTTT. It encodes CASEAPAYNSPLHF.

J is TRBJ2-1 and V is TRBV27; a weak D match, TRBD1 (6 bases). The CDR3 length is 16 residues. V lost 3 bases, J lost 1 base, and 13 bases lay in between. Looked up from germline, CDR1 is MNHEY and CDR2 is SMNVEV (reference sequence). The CDR3 nucleotides read TGTGCCAGCAGTTTGAGGCAGGGGATGTCCTACAATGAGCAGTTCTTC. This codes for CASSLRQGMSYNEQFF.

The sample holds a few counts of this clone. CDR3 protein: CASSYSRAGGSSYEQYF. The CDR3 bases are TGTGCCAGCAGTTACTCGAGGGCAGGGGGAAGCTCCTACGAGCAGTACTTC. The V gene is TRBV6-2 or TRBV6-3, the J gene TRBJ2-7, with TRBD1 identical over 7 bases. After removal of 0 bases from V and 0 bases from J, the junction contained 8 bases not matched to a gene. The CDR3 has 17 amino acids. CDR1 is MNHEY and CDR2 is SVGEGT in the germline V gene.

The chain is built from TRBV11-1 and TRBJ2-5; D possibly corresponds to TRBD1 (6 bases). The V gene's germline CDR1 is SGHAT and CDR2 FQDESV (reference sequence). Between the trimmed V and J ends, which lost 5 bases and 2 bases, there was a span of 18 bases. This CDR3 region has 16 residues. The CDR3 loop reads CASSQGLQRTQETQYF. The CDR3 DNA is TGTGCCAGCAGCCAGGGGCTCCAGAGAACTCAAGAGACCCAGTACTTC.

This clone has just one count. The chain is built from TRBV5-1 and TRBJ2-1; 9 positions agree with TRBD2. Germline CDR1 is SGHRS and CDR2 is YFSETQ. The CDR3 totals 15 residues. The ends lost 0 bases at V and 6 bases at J; junction bases unmatched: 4. This CDR3 reads CASSLGSGSGNEQFF. For the CDR3, the DNA is TGCGCCAGCAGCTTGGGTAGCGGGAGCGGCAATGAGCAGTTCTTC.

This rearrangement joins TRBV2 to TRBJ2-7; 8 nucleotides line up with TRBD1. The germline CDR1 and CDR2 sequences are SNHLY and FYNNEI. This CDR3 region has 12 residues. Trimming cost V 6 bases and J 6 bases; bases outside gene matches: 4. DNA of the CDR3: TGTGCCAGCAGCGCTGACAGGGGCGAGCAGTACTTC. Its translation is CASSADRGEQYF.

V and J are TRBV11-1 and TRBJ1-1; unclear D gene. V dropped 3 bases and J dropped 6 bases, with 14 bases sitting between them. Germline CDR1 SGHAT, CDR2 FQDESV (reference sequence). The CDR3 has 14 amino acids. CDR3 sequence: CASSLYVLSPEAFF. DNA of the CDR3: TGTGCCAGCAGCTTGTACGTCCTCAGTCCTGAAGCTTTCTTT.

The chain couples TRBV3-1 (or the pseudogene TRBV3-2) to TRBJ2-3; D gene unclear. V lost 4 bases to trimming and J lost 7 bases, with 9 bases between them. The CDR3 runs to 12 residues. CDR1 and CDR2 (germline): LGHDT, YNNKEL (reference sequence). CDR3 protein: CASSPRGNTQYF. CDR3 in DNA: TGTGCCAGCAGCCCGCGAGGAAATACGCAGTATTTT.

This chain uses TRBV30 with TRBJ2-7; no firm D call. Germline V gives CDR1 GTSNPN, CDR2 SVGIG (reference sequence). The germline V and J ends were trimmed by 4 bases and 5 bases, with 15 bases remaining between them. The CDR3 runs 13 residues. The CDR3 loop reads CAWTPNDLDEQYF. DNA for the CDR3: TGTGCCTGGACCCCAAACGACTTGGACGAGCAGTACTTC.

The J gene is TRBJ2-2, the V gene TRBV6-5; no firm D call. The CDR3 consists of 15 residues. CDR1 MNHEY and CDR2 SVGAGI come from the germline V gene. V lost 2 bases, J lost 4 bases, and 11 bases lay in between. CDR3 in DNA: TGTGCCAGCAGTTACGTACCAATCAGCACCGGGGAGCTGTTTTTT. Protein: CASSYVPISTGELFF.